These T cell receptor beta chains were read from a single sample in a study of metastatic and nonmetastatic thyroid tumors. TCRdb re-called the PCR reads via MiXCR. The repertoire consists of about 50,000 clones, with 3.5% to 5% occurring once and the leading ten covering 7.5% to 10%. The sequenced sample was blood. The receptors stem from a female donor with papillary thyroid cancer or a benign thyroid nodule (not recorded which). Some clones in this sample may be carry-over from other donors' samples. CDR3s include the opening cysteine and the closing phenylalanine or tryptophan. A D gene is named only where the DNA matches it firmly. The size of a clone is reported for some rows only, either as once, few or many, or as a class for expanded clones.

>NA|TRBV27|TRBJ2-7|many
CASRGYYEQYF
TGTGCCAGCAGGGGATATTACGAGCAGTACTTC
>NA|TRBV12-3/TRBV12-4|TRBJ1-3|NA
CASSFNLAGNTIYF
TGTGCCAGCAGTTTCAACCTGGCTGGAAACACCATATATTTT
>NA|TRBV11-3|TRBJ2-7|many
CASSTPGPRVYEQYF
TGTGCCAGCAGTACTCCGGGACCCAGGGTCTACGAGCAGTACTTC
>TRBD2|TRBV10-2|TRBJ2-1|many
CASGQGLAGSNEQFF
TGCGCCAGCGGACAAGGACTAGCGGGATCCAATGAGCAGTTCTTC
>NA|TRBV29-1|TRBJ2-6|many
CSVRELGLSGANVLTF
TGCAGCGTCCGAGAGCTGGGGCTCTCTGGGGCCAACGTCCTGACTTTC
>NA|TRBV19|TRBJ2-7|NA
CASSIELGGPYEKYF
TGTGCCAGTAGTATAGAGTTGGGGGGCCCCTACGAGAAGTACTTC
>NA|TRBV2|TRBJ2-1|many
CASSELVGNEQFF
TGTGCCAGCAGTGAACTAGTAGGAAATGAGCAGTTCTTC
>TRBD1|TRBV2|TRBJ2-2|NA
CASRARTGELGEQFF
TGTGCCAGCAGGGCCCGGACAGGGGAGTTGGGGGAGCAGTTTTTT
>NA|TRBV6-1|TRBJ1-2|medium-sized
CASSERADNYGYTF
TGTGCCAGCAGTGAAAGGGCAGATAACTATGGCTACACCTTC
>NA|TRBV5-1|TRBJ2-5|NA
CASSLFLVQETQYF
TGCGCCAGCAGCTTGTTTCTGGTGCAGGAGACCCAGTACTTC
>TRBD2|TRBV30|TRBJ2-1|many
CAWSDTGTSGRTEQFF
TGTGCCTGGAGCGATACCGGGACTAGCGGGAGGACTGAGCAGTTCTTC
>TRBD2|TRBV6-6|TRBJ2-7|few
CASSYSGREGINYEQYF
TGTGCCAGCAGTTACTCCGGCCGGGAGGGAATCAACTACGAGCAGTACTTC
>NA|TRBV25-1|TRBJ2-7|many
CASSESGIEGYEQYF
TGTGCCAGCAGTGAATCGGGGATTGAAGGCTACGAGCAGTACTTC
>NA|TRBV6-1|TRBJ2-2|few
CASSALSITGELFF
TGTGCCAGCAGTGCCCTTTCGATCACCGGGGAGCTGTTTTTT
>NA|TRBV15|TRBJ1-1|NA
CAPSRDGRTEGTEAFF
TGTGCCCCCAGCAGAGATGGGAGGACAGAGGGCACTGAAGCTTTCTTT
>TRBD1|TRBV18|TRBJ2-1|NA
CASSPPGTDNEQFF
TGTGCCAGCTCACCACCAGGGACAGACAATGAGCAGTTCTTC
>NA|TRBV12-3/TRBV12-4|TRBJ2-2|NA
CATLYRTGELFF
TGTGCCACCCTGTACCGAACCGGGGAGCTGTTTTTT
>NA|TRBV6-1|TRBJ2-3|few
CANYAGTPTDTQYF
TGTGCCAACTACGCGGGGACCCCCACAGATACGCAGTATTTT
>NA|TRBV7-9|TRBJ2-7|many
CASSPTGSSYEQYF
TGTGCCAGCAGCCCCACAGGGAGCTCCTACGAGCAGTACTTC
>TRBD1|TRBV12-3/TRBV12-4|TRBJ1-1|few
CASSLEGQGEGTEAFF
TGTGCCAGCAGTTTAGAGGGACAGGGGGAGGGCACTGAAGCTTTCTTT
>TRBD1|TRBV5-1|TRBJ1-3|NA
CASSLWTGGLNTIYF
TGCGCCAGCAGCCTCTGGACAGGGGGCTTGAACACCATATATTTT
>TRBD1|TRBV11-2|TRBJ1-2|NA
CASSLQGADYGYTF
TGTGCCAGCAGCTTACAGGGGGCAGACTATGGCTACACCTTC
>TRBD1|TRBV6-2/TRBV6-3|TRBJ2-7|few
CASSAPQGAYEQYF
TGTGCCAGCAGTGCCCCTCAGGGGGCGTACGAGCAGTACTTC
>TRBD1|TRBV30|TRBJ1-6|many
CAWSVPGQSNSPLHF
TGTGCCTGGAGTGTACCGGGACAGTCAAATTCACCCCTCCACTTT
>NA|TRBV28|TRBJ2-5|few
CASSSDSGRDQEAQYF
TGTGCCAGCAGTTCGGACAGTGGGCGGGACCAAGAGGCCCAGTACTTC
>NA|TRBV5-4|TRBJ2-7|many
CASSSHRGQSYEQYF
TGTGCCAGCAGCTCTCACCGGGGCCAATCCTACGAGCAGTACTTC
>TRBD2|TRBV6-1|TRBJ2-2|many
CASSLLAGNTGELFF
TGTGCCAGCAGTTTACTAGCGGGAAACACCGGGGAGCTGTTTTTT
>TRBD2|TRBV24-1|TRBJ2-1|few
CAASDQTSGISYNEQFF
TGTGCCGCCAGTGACCAGACTAGCGGGATCTCCTACAATGAGCAGTTCTTC
>TRBD1|TRBV4-2|TRBJ2-5|many
CASSQTTQGYQETQYF
TGTGCCAGCAGCCAAACTACACAGGGGTACCAAGAGACCCAGTACTTC
>NA|TRBV28|TRBJ1-4|NA
CASSSHDSQSAEATNEKLFF
TGTGCCAGCAGTTCCCACGACAGTCAGTCAGCAGAGGCAACTAATGAAAAACTGTTTTTT
>TRBD2|TRBV24-1|TRBJ2-3|medium-sized
CATQGLAQGNTDTQYF
TGTGCCACCCAAGGACTAGCGCAGGGGAACACAGATACGCAGTATTTT
>TRBD1|TRBV3-1|TRBJ1-5|many
CASSIGQANQPQHF
TGTGCCAGCAGCATAGGACAGGCTAATCAGCCCCAGCATTTT
>NA|TRBV7-9|TRBJ2-5|many
CASSSSDGERETQYF
TGTGCCAGCAGCTCCTCGGACGGGGAGAGGGAGACCCAGTACTTC
>NA|TRBV11-2|TRBJ2-5|many
CASSLERQETQYF
TGTGCCAGCAGCCTAGAGCGGCAAGAGACCCAGTACTTC
>TRBD2|TRBV6-4|TRBJ2-1|NA
CASTDSTSNAQFF
TGTGCCAGCACTGACTCGACTAGCAATGCGCAATTCTTC
>NA|TRBV19|TRBJ2-2|few
CASSSFGLGELFF
TGTGCCAGTAGTAGCTTCGGGCTCGGGGAGCTGTTTTTT
>NA|TRBV3-1|TRBJ2-2|many
CASSQVSGTGELFF
TGTGCCAGCAGCCAAGTCTCGGGAACCGGGGAGCTGTTTTTT
>NA|TRBV12-3/TRBV12-4|TRBJ2-2|once
CASRSGTANTVGLFF
TGTGCCAGCAGGTCCGGGACCGCGAACACCGTGGGGCTGTTTTTT
>NA|TRBV12-3/TRBV12-4|TRBJ1-1|many
CASSSRGGAFF
TGTGCCAGCAGTTCCCGGGGAGGTGCTTTCTTT
>NA|TRBV24-1|TRBJ2-5|many
CATSQQETQYF
TGTGCCACCAGTCAACAAGAGACCCAGTACTTC
>TRBD1|TRBV28|TRBJ2-2|few
CASSPDRDTGELFF
TGTGCCAGCAGTCCGGACAGGGACACCGGGGAGCTGTTTTTT
>TRBD2|TRBV27|TRBJ2-7|few
CASSWVLAGGEQYF
TGTGCCAGCAGTTGGGTTCTAGCGGGGGGCGAGCAGTACTTC
>NA|TRBV27|TRBJ2-1|many
CASSLGHGGYRNEQFF
TGTGCCAGCAGTTTAGGACACGGTGGGTACCGCAATGAGCAGTTCTTC
>NA|TRBV20-1|TRBJ1-4|NA
CSARDLGPATNEKLFF
TGCAGTGCTAGAGATCTCGGACCGGCAACTAATGAAAAACTGTTTTTT
>TRBD2|TRBV6-1|TRBJ2-3|NA
CASSPKRERRTDTQYF
TGTGCCAGCAGCCCCAAGCGGGAGAGGAGGACAGATACGCAGTATTTT
>TRBD1|TRBV7-8|TRBJ2-7|NA
CASSLSTGQRYF
TGTGCCAGCAGCTTATCAACGGGACAGCGGTACTTC
>TRBD1|TRBV27|TRBJ1-2|NA
CASNFGGTGDGYTF
TGTGCCAGCAATTTTGGGGGGACAGGTGATGGATACACCTTC
>NA|TRBV4-1|TRBJ2-3|NA
CASSQGDTQYF
TGCGCCAGCAGCCAAGGGGATACGCAGTATTTT
>TRBD2|TRBV20-1|TRBJ2-1|many
CSAPGLADYNEQFF
TGCAGTGCGCCGGGACTAGCAGACTACAATGAGCAGTTCTTC
>TRBD1|TRBV6-1|TRBJ1-4|NA
CASREDRGRNEKLFF
TGTGCCAGCAGGGAAGACAGGGGGCGAAATGAAAAACTGTTTTTT
>TRBD2|TRBV28|TRBJ2-5|few
CASSFGRGREGTQYF
TGTGCCAGCAGTTTTGGTCGGGGCAGGGAGGGGACCCAGTACTTC
>NA|TRBV10-1|TRBJ1-6|many
CASSESGLSFESVANSPLHF
TGCGCCAGCAGTGAGTCGGGGCTGAGCTTCGAATCGGTGGCTAATTCACCCCTCCACTTT
>NA|TRBV7-8|TRBJ2-2|few
CASSPIEVLNTGELFF
TGTGCCAGCAGCCCCATAGAGGTTCTGAACACGGGGGAGCTGTTTTTT
>TRBD1|TRBV6-1|TRBJ1-3|many
CASSYGQGGNTIYF
TGTGCCAGCAGTTACGGACAGGGAGGAAACACCATATATTTT
>TRBD1|TRBV27|TRBJ2-7|many
CASSVDPGQGATEQYF
TGTGCCAGCAGCGTAGACCCGGGACAGGGGGCTACCGAGCAGTACTTC
>NA|TRBV3-1|TRBJ2-1|many
CASSQEGYSRWNEQFF
TGTGCCAGCAGCCAAGAGGGGTACAGTCGATGGAATGAGCAGTTCTTC
>NA|TRBV6-5|TRBJ2-5|NA
CASSHRGNQENQYF
TGTGCCAGCAGTCACCGCGGGAACCAAGAGAACCAGTACTTC
>TRBD2|TRBV27|TRBJ2-1|many
CASSFSGSGHNEQFF
TGTGCCAGCAGTTTCAGCGGGAGTGGCCACAATGAGCAGTTCTTC
>NA|TRBV13|TRBJ2-1|NA
CACSPLQNSKQFF
TGTGCCTGCAGCCCCCTTCAGAACAGTAAGCAGTTCTTC
>TRBD2|TRBV13|TRBJ2-7|many
CASSSRTSFYEQYF
TGTGCCAGCAGCTCTCGGACTAGCTTCTACGAGCAGTACTTC